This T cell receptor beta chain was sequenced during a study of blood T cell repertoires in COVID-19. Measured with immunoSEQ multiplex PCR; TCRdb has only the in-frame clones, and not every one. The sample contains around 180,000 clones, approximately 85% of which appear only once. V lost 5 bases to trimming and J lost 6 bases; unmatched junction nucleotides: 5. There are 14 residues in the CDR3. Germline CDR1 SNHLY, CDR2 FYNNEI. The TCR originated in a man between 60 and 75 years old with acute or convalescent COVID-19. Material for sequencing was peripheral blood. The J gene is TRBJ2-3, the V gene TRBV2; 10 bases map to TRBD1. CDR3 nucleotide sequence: TGTGCCAGCAGTAGACAGGGGGCGATGGATACGCAGTATTTT. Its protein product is CASSRQGAMDTQYF.